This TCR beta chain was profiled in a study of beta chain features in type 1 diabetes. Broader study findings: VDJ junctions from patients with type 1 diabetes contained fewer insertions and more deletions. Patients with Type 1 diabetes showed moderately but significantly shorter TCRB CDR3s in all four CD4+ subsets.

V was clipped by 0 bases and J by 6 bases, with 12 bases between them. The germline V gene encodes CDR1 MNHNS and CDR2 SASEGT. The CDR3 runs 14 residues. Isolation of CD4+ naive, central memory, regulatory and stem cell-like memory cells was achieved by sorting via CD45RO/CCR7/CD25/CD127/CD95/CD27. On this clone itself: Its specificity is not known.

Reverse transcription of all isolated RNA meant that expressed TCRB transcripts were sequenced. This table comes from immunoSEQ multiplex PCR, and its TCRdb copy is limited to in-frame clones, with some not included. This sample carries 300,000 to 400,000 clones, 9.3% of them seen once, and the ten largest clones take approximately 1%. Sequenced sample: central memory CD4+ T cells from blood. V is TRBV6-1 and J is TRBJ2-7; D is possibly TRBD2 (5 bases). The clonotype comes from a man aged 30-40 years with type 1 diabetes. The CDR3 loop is CASSEAPGKGEQYF. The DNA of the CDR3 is TGTGCCAGCAGTGAAGCGCCGGGAAAGGGCGAGCAGTACTTC.